The rows below give T cell receptor beta chains drawn from one sample of a study of T cell changes during pregnancy in multiple sclerosis. Libraries were prepared by immunoSEQ multiplex PCR; TCRdb keeps only in-frame clonotypes and omits some of them. Of around 57,000 clones in the sample, 91% are singletons; the top ten hold 2% to 2.5%. Sequenced here: peripheral blood, sampled in the third trimester of pregnancy. Receptors were obtained from a female donor in good health, enrolled as a control in a pregnancy study. The CDR3 runs from the conserved cysteine through the conserved F or W. The order of the fields is clone size, V gene, D gene, J gene, CDR3 protein, CDR3 DNA. D genes are given only for firm matches. Clone size, where shown, is once, few, many, or a class for clones that have expanded.

.	TRBV2	TRBD2	TRBJ2-7	CASTHGTTYEQYF	TGTGCCAGCACCCACGGGACTACCTACGAGCAGTACTTC
once	TRBV5-6	TRBD1	TRBJ2-2	CASSPRDRGPELFF	TGTGCCAGCAGCCCCCGGGACAGGGGGCCAGAGCTGTTTTTT
.	TRBV19	TRBD2	TRBJ2-1	CASKASGGGSGEQFF	TGTGCCAGTAAGGCTAGCGGGGGAGGGTCGGGTGAGCAGTTCTTC
.	TRBV5-1	.	TRBJ2-7	CASSFMFANTYEQYF	TGCGCCAGCAGCTTTATGTTTGCCAACACGTACGAGCAGTACTTC
few	TRBV28	.	TRBJ2-6	CASSSIDLGDSGANVLTF	TGTGCCAGCAGTTCCATCGACCTAGGGGACTCTGGGGCCAACGTCCTGACTTTC
.	TRBV15	.	TRBJ1-4	CATSRDRGGSNEKLFF	TGTGCCACCAGCAGAGATCGCGGGGGAAGCAATGAAAAACTGTTTTTT
once	TRBV27	.	TRBJ1-1	CASSSRLKSNTEAFF	TGTGCCAGCAGTTCCCGACTGAAATCGAACACTGAAGCTTTCTTT
.	TRBV9	TRBD2	TRBJ2-5	CASSRSWRAGEEETQYF	TGTGCCAGCAGCCGATCTTGGAGGGCGGGAGAGGAAGAGACCCAGTACTTC
few	TRBV18	.	TRBJ1-1	CASSHGGNTEAFF	TGTGCCAGCTCCCACGGGGGGAACACTGAAGCTTTCTTT
once	TRBV6-1	TRBD1	TRBJ1-4	CASSPTTGSNEKLFF	TGTGCCAGCAGCCCAACGACAGGGTCTAATGAAAAACTGTTTTTT
few	TRBV29-1	.	TRBJ1-1	CSVGQNTEAFF	TGCAGCGTTGGGCAGAACACTGAAGCTTTCTTT
.	TRBV11-2	TRBD1	TRBJ2-7	CASSLTDRTYEQYF	TGTGCCAGCAGCCTGACGGACAGGACCTACGAGCAGTACTTC
.	TRBV11-2	TRBD2	TRBJ2-1	CASSGRSGGSGNEQFF	TGTGCCAGCAGCGGTCGTTCGGGGGGTTCGGGCAATGAGCAGTTCTTC
.	TRBV7-9	.	TRBJ2-7	CASSLGVGTYEQYF	TGTGCCAGCAGCTTAGGTGTAGGGACATACGAGCAGTACTTC
.	TRBV28	TRBD1	TRBJ2-3	CASSPGTGGADTQYF	TGTGCCAGCAGCCCCGGGACAGGGGGGGCAGATACGCAGTATTTT
.	TRBV6-5	.	TRBJ2-7	CASSYSKISGTYEQYF	TGTGCCAGCAGTTACTCCAAGATTAGCGGAACCTACGAGCAGTACTTC
.	TRBV6-5	.	TRBJ2-2	CASSFGGAGELFF	TGTGCCAGCAGTTTTGGAGGGGCCGGGGAGCTGTTTTTT
.	TRBV5-6	TRBD1	TRBJ1-5	CASNNRDRKNQPQHF	TGTGCCAGCAACAACAGGGACAGGAAAAATCAGCCCCAGCATTTT
.	TRBV7-9	.	TRBJ2-7	CASSFAGYEQYF	TGTGCCAGCAGCTTCGCAGGGTACGAGCAGTACTTC
.	TRBV5-6	.	TRBJ1-2	CASSSTEYGYTF	TGTGCCAGCAGCTCGACAGAGTATGGCTACACCTTC
.	TRBV6-1	TRBD1	TRBJ2-7	CASLRLDRGLREQYF	TGTGCCAGCTTGCGACTGGACAGGGGGCTGCGAGAGCAGTACTTC
.	TRBV29-1	TRBD2	TRBJ2-7	CSVVWGGGGEQYF	TGCAGCGTTGTGTGGGGGGGAGGTGGCGAGCAGTACTTC
.	TRBV5-1	.	TRBJ2-3	CASSLDGAYTDTQYF	TGCGCCAGCAGCTTGGATGGGGCTTACACAGATACGCAGTATTTT
.	TRBV28	TRBD1	TRBJ1-2	CASSLPGGYDGYTF	TGTGCCAGCAGTTTACCAGGGGGGTACGATGGCTACACCTTC
.	TRBV29-1	TRBD1	TRBJ1-1	CSGDRSTEAFF	TGCAGTGGGGACAGAAGCACTGAAGCTTTCTTT
.	TRBV6-6	.	TRBJ2-1	CASSPGDTNEQFF	TGTGCCAGCAGTCCCGGGGACACCAATGAGCAGTTCTTC
.	TRBV7-9	TRBD2	TRBJ2-1	CASSFPGLAYNEQFF	TGTGCCAGCAGCTTCCCGGGACTAGCATACAATGAGCAGTTCTTC
once	TRBV6-5	.	TRBJ1-3	CASSRRRAGNTIYF	TGTGCCAGCAGTCGCCGGAGGGCTGGAAACACCATATATTTT